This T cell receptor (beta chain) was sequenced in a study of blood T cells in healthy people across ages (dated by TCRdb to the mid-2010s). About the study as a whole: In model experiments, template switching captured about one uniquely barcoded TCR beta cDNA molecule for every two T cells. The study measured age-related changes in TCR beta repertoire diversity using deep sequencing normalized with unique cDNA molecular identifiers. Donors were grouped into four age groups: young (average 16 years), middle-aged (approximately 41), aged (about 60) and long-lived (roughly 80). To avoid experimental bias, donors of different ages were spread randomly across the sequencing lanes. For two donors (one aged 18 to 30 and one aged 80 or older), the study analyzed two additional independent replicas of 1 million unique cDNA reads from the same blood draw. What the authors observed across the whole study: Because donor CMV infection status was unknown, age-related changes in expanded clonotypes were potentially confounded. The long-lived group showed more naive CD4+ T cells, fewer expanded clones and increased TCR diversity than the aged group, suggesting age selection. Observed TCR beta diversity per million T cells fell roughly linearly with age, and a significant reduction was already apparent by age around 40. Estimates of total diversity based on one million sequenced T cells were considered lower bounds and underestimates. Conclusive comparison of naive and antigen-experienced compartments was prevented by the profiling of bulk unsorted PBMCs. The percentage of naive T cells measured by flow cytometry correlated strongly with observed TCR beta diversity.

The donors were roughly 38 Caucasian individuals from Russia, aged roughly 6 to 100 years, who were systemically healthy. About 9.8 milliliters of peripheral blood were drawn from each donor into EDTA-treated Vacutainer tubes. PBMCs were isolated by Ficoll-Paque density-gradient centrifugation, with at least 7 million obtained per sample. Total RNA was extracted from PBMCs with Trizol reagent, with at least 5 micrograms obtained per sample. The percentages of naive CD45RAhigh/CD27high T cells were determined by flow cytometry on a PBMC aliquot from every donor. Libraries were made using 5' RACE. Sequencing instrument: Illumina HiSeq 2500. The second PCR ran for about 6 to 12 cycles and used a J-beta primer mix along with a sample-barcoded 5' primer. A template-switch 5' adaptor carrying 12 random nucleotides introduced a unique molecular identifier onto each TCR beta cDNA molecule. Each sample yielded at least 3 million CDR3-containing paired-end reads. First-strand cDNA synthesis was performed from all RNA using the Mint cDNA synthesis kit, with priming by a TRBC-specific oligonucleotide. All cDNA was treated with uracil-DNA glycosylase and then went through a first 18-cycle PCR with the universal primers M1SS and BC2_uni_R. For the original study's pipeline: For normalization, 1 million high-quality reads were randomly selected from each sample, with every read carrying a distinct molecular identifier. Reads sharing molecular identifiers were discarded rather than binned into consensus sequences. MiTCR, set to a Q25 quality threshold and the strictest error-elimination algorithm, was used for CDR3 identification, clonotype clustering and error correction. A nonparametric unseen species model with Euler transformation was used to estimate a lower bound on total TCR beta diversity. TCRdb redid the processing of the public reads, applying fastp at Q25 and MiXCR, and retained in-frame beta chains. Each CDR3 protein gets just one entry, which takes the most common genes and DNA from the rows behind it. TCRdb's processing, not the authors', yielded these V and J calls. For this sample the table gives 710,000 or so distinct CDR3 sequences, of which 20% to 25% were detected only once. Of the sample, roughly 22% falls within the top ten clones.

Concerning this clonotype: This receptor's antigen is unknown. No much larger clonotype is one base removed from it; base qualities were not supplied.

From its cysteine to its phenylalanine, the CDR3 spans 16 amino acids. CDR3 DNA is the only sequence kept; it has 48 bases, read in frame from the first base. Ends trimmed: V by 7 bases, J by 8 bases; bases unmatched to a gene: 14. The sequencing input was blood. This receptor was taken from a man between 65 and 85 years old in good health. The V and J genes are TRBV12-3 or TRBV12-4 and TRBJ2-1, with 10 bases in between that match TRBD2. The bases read TGTGCCAGCATCGGGAGCGGGAGGGCGCGGGTCGATGAGCAGTTCTTC. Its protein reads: CASIGSGRARVDEQFF.